Listed below are T cell receptor beta chains from one sample, sequenced in a study of shared clonotypes between healthy human individuals. Some clones are missing from TCRdb's copy, which holds only in-frame ones; the method was immunoSEQ multiplex PCR. Found here are around 2.1 million clones, approximately 95% of them singletons; the top ten hold approximately 0.13%. Sequencing input: naive CD4+ T cells sorted from blood. The receptors originated from a man younger than 35 in good health. CDR3s include the opening cysteine and the closing phenylalanine or tryptophan. The D gene is left open where the match is weak. Size values are once, few and many counts, or a class for expanded clones, and some rows have none.

NA,few,TRBV7-9,TRBJ1-6,TGTGCCAGCAGCCCCGGGGCCAGCAGCAACCTCCACTTT,CASSPGASSNLHF
NA,NA,TRBV27,TRBJ2-5,TGTGCCAGCAGTCCAACCGGGGCCCAAAGCGTTTTGGAGACCCAGTACTTC,CASSPTGAQSVLETQYF
NA,NA,TRBV4-3,TRBJ1-6,TGCGCCAGCAGCCAAGCAAGCCTGGGGGTTAATTCACCCCTCCACTTT,CASSQASLGVNSPLHF
NA,NA,TRBV11-3,TRBJ2-1,TGTGCCAGCAGCTTGGGCGGTTACAATGAGCAGTTCTTC,CASSLGGYNEQFF
NA,NA,TRBV6-5,TRBJ2-7,TGTGCCAGCAACCCCGGGGGCGGATACGAGCAGTACTTC,CASNPGGGYEQYF
TRBD2,NA,TRBV5-4,TRBJ2-1,TGTGCCAGCAGTCCGACCGGGACTAGCGCGTACAATGAGCAGTTCTTC,CASSPTGTSAYNEQFF
NA,NA,TRBV13,TRBJ2-3,TGTGCCAGCAGCCCCCGGGTTTCCACAGATACGCAGTATTTT,CASSPRVSTDTQYF
TRBD2,NA,TRBV4-3,TRBJ2-7,TGCGCCAGCAGCCAAGATGGGGGTCTAGCGGGAGCCCACGAGCAGTACTTC,CASSQDGGLAGAHEQYF
NA,NA,TRBV7-9,TRBJ1-1,TGTGCCAGCAGCTTAGAGGGGGGGATGAACACTGAAGCTTTCTTT,CASSLEGGMNTEAFF
TRBD1,NA,TRBV19,TRBJ1-2,TGTGCCAGTAGTAGAACGGACAGGGATGGCTACACCTTC,CASSRTDRDGYTF
NA,NA,TRBV7-2,TRBJ1-1,TGTGCCAGCAGCTTAGCCCCAGGGTCGAGTAGTACTGAAGCTTTCTTT,CASSLAPGSSSTEAFF
NA,NA,TRBV6-1,TRBJ2-3,TGTGCCAGCACGGTGTCGGGGAACACAGATACGCAGTATTTT,CASTVSGNTDTQYF
NA,NA,TRBV5-4,TRBJ1-6,TGTGCCAGCAGCACACCGGGGAATTCACCCCTCCACTTT,CASSTPGNSPLHF
NA,NA,TRBV6-1,TRBJ1-2,TGTGCCAGCAGTGAAGTCCAGGGCTATGGCTACACCTTC,CASSEVQGYGYTF
TRBD2,NA,TRBV6-4,TRBJ2-7,TGTGCCAGCAGTGTGGCTAGCGGGGGCAGCTACGAGCAGTACTTC,CASSVASGGSYEQYF
NA,NA,TRBV30,TRBJ2-3,TGTGCCTGGAGTGTATCCGGGGCAGGGGATACGCAGTATTTT,CAWSVSGAGDTQYF
NA,NA,TRBV5-5,TRBJ1-5,TGTGCCAGCAGCTTGGGGGTGGAGGGAGGTCAGCCCCAGCATTTT,CASSLGVEGGQPQHF
NA,NA,TRBV6-1,TRBJ1-5,TGTGCCAGCAGCGAAATGAACAATCAGCCCCAGCATTTT,CASSEMNNQPQHF
NA,NA,TRBV10-3,TRBJ1-1,TGTGCCATCAGTGAACGCGCAAGGAACACTGAAGCTTTCTTT,CAISERARNTEAFF
TRBD2,NA,TRBV5-8,TRBJ2-3,TGTGCCAGCAGGCTAGCGGGGGCCGCCACAGATACGCAGTATTTT,CASRLAGAATDTQYF
NA,NA,TRBV19,TRBJ1-5,TGTGCCAGTAGCGTCGGGACTTCAATTCAGCCCCAGCATTTT,CASSVGTSIQPQHF
NA,NA,TRBV10-2,TRBJ2-1,TGCGCCAGCAGTGAGTCGAATAGCGAGCTGCCCCCGTTCTTC,CASSESNSELPPFF
NA,NA,TRBV29-1,TRBJ1-1,TGCAGCGTTGTGCTTTCTCACACTGAAGCTTTCTTT,CSVVLSHTEAFF
NA,NA,TRBV14,TRBJ2-2,TGTGCCAGCAGCCGATTTCGGGGCGGGGAGCTGTTTTTT,CASSRFRGGELFF
TRBD1,NA,TRBV10-1,TRBJ2-2,TGCGCCACGGGACAGGGTGTAACCGGGGAGCTGTTTTTT,CATGQGVTGELFF
NA,NA,TRBV25-1,TRBJ2-7,TGTGCCAGCAGTGAATCCACCCTGGTCTACGAGCAGTACTTC,CASSESTLVYEQYF
NA,NA,TRBV28,TRBJ2-2,TGTGCCAGCGGTTTTTTGGCCGGGGAGCTGTTTTTT,CASGFLAGELFF
NA,few,TRBV30,TRBJ1-5,TGTGCCTGGGGTTCGTGGGGGGGCAATCAGCCCCAGCATTTT,CAWGSWGGNQPQHF
TRBD1,once,TRBV7-9,TRBJ1-6,TGTGCCAGCAGCCCAAGCGGGACAGGGGACGCCGGCTATAATTCACCCCTCCACTTT,CASSPSGTGDAGYNSPLHF
NA,NA,TRBV5-1,TRBJ2-3,TGCGCCAGCAGCCCTGAGACGAATACGCAGTATTTT,CASSPETNTQYF
NA,NA,TRBV29-1,TRBJ1-2,TGCAGCGTTGAAACGGACAGACCCTATGGCTACACCTTC,CSVETDRPYGYTF